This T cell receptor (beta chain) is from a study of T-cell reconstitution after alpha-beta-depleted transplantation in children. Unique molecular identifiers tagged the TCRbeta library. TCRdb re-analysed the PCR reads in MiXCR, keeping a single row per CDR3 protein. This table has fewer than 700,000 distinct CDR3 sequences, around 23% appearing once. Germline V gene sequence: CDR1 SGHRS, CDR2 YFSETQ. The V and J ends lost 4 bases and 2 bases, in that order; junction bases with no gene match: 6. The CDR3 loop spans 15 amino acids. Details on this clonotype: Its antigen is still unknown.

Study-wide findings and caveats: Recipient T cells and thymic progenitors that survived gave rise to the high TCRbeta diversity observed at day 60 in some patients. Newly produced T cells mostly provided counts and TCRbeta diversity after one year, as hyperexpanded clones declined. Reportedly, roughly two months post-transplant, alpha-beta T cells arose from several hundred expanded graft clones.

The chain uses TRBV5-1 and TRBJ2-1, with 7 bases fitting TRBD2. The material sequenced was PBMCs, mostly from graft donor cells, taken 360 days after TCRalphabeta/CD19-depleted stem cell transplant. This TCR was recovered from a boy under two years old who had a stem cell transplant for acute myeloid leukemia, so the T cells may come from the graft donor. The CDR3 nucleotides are TGCGCCAGCAGCCGAGCCGGGACTACCTACAATGAGCAGTTCTTC. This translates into CASSRAGTTYNEQFF.